Shown below are 7 T cell receptor beta chains from a single sample sequenced in a study of CD8 T cells in ankylosing spondylitis (dated by TCRdb to 2016 to 2017). Findings and caveats that apply to the study as a whole: A TCR beta motif made up of seven or eight highly homologous amino acid variants appeared to be characteristic of blood from ankylosing spondylitis patients.

To prepare the library, 5' RACE was applied. Sequencing used an Illumina HiSeq 2500. The public reads were quality trimmed at Q25 with fastp and then assembled into clones with MiXCR by TCRdb, keeping productive beta chains. Rows are combined by CDR3 protein, so each entry shows the most common genes and DNA. The table for this sample lists 200,000 to 250,000 distinct CDR3 sequences; roughly 6.6% of them were counted only once. Approximately 14% of the sample lies in the top ten. These TCRs are of unknown antigen specificity. Sequences were obtained from blood, either unsorted or a sorted T cell fraction (not recorded which). Receptors were obtained from a male donor with ankylosing spondylitis.

This clonotype was counted at least ten times. The chain is built from TRBV7-9 and TRBJ1-2, with a weak D call TRBD1 (6 bases). Germline V gene sequence: CDR1 SEHNR, CDR2 FQNEAQ (reference sequence). The CDR3 length is 16 residues. V lost 6 bases, J lost 0 bases, and 17 bases lay in between. The CDR3 DNA sequence: TGTGCCAGCAGTACTCTTAAGGGACAATCTAACTATGGCTACACCTTC. It is translated as CASSTLKGQSNYGYTF. Full variable domain (remainder filled in from reference TRBV7-9 and TRBJ1-2): DTGVSQNPRHKITKRGQNVTFRCDPISEHNRLYWYRQTLGQGPEFLTYFQNEAQLEKSRLLSDRFSAERPKGSFSTLEIQRTEQGDSAMYLCASSTLKGQSNYGYTFGSGTRLTVV.

At least ten counts were recorded for this clonotype. This chain uses TRBV29-1 with TRBJ1-2; 9 positions agree with TRBD1. Germline lookup yields CDR1 SQVTM and CDR2 ANQGSEA. The CDR3 is made up of 12 amino acids. V was pared by 7 bases and J by 8 bases, with 8 bases of the junction left unmatched. The CDR3 loop reads CSGYRGRVGYTF. Written as DNA, the CDR3 is TGCAGCGGCTACAGGGGGCGCGTGGGCTACACCTTC. Looking up the rest from reference TRBV29-1 and TRBJ1-2 gives the full variable domain: SAVISQKPSRDICQRGTSLTIQCQVDSQVTMMFWYRQQPGQSLTLIATANQGSEATYESGFVIDKFPISRPNLTFSTLTVSNMSPEDSSIYLCSGYRGRVGYTFGSGTRLTVV.

The chain couples TRBV5-5 to TRBJ2-1, with a tentative D call TRBD1 (5 bases). The CDR3 consists of 18 residues. The V end lost 0 bases, the J end lost 2 bases, and 18 bases lay between the germline ends. Germline assignment: CDR1 SGHKS and CDR2 YYEKEE (reference sequence). This CDR3 reads CASSLGQPSVATYNEQFF. In nucleotides, the CDR3 is TGTGCCAGCAGCTTGGGACAGCCATCCGTTGCTACCTACAATGAGCAGTTCTTC.

This clonotype was detected many times. The genes are TRBV12-3 or TRBV12-4 and TRBJ1-1; 8 nucleotides match TRBD1. The CDR3 contains 16 residues. V shed 6 bases, J shed 0 bases, and the junction held 9 bases outside the gene matches. The CDR3 region has the DNA TGTGCCAGCAGCCCAATGGACAGGGCTATGAACACTGAAGCTTTCTTT. It yields the protein CASSPMDRAMNTEAFF.

There are many counts of this clonotype. The chain combines TRBV29-1 with TRBJ2-1, with D hard to call. Germline V gene data show CDR1 as SQVTM and CDR2 as ANQGSEA. This CDR3 contains 12 residues. The V end lost 3 bases, the J end lost 0 bases, and 3 bases lay between the germline ends. This chain's CDR3 is CSVESSYNEQFF. The CDR3 DNA reads TGCAGCGTTGAGAGCTCCTACAATGAGCAGTTCTTC.

In this sample, this clonotype turned up many times. The V call is TRBV14, the J call TRBJ2-7, with D possibly matching TRBD2 (5 bases). The CDR3 extends over 16 amino acids. Germline CDR1 is SGHDN and CDR2 is FVKESK. V was pared by 5 bases and J by 0 bases, with 17 bases between. CDR3 region: CASSGGSGLYSYEQYF. CDR3 coding DNA: TGTGCCAGCAGCGGTGGGAGTGGACTCTACTCCTACGAGCAGTACTTC.

This clonotype was counted ten times or more. The chain carries TRBV10-2 and TRBJ2-7, with 8 bases that match TRBD1. Germline loops: CDR1 WSHSY, CDR2 SAAADI. V shed 7 bases, J shed 0 bases, and the junction held 5 bases outside the gene matches. The CDR3 extends over 14 amino acids. CDR3 sequence: CASMWDRTSYEQYF. The CDR3, as DNA: TGCGCCAGCATGTGGGACAGGACCTCCTACGAGCAGTACTTC.